Shown below are 16 T cell receptor beta chains from a single sample sequenced in a study of blood T cells in healthy people across ages. A second PCR of about 7 to 12 cycles used a sample-barcoded 5' primer and a J-beta primer mix. Via MiXCR, TCRdb re-called the 5' RACE reads, giving one row per CDR3 protein. The data contain hundreds of thousands of distinct CDR3 sequences, 20% to 25% of them singletons. Separately, the same data were catalogued under a study of T cells of mothers and their children.

Material: blood. The origin of the receptors is a boy younger than 18 in good health.

This clonotype has a handful of counts. The chain joins TRBV5-1 to TRBJ2-7, with 9 bases fitting TRBD1. Trimming cost V 2 bases and J 5 bases; bases outside gene matches: 8. The CDR3 spans 15 residues. Germline values: CDR1 SGHRS, CDR2 YFSETQ. The CDR3 protein is CASSFNGQGTDEQYF. Here the CDR3 DNA reads TGCGCCAGCAGCTTTAATGGACAGGGGACCGACGAGCAGTACTTC.

V is TRBV7-9 and J is TRBJ1-1, with D uncertain. V lost 2 bases and J lost 6, with 10 bases in between. The germline V gene has CDR1 SEHNR and CDR2 FQNEAQ (reference sequence). The CDR3 is made up of 13 amino acids. This chain's CDR3 is CASSLKGSAEAFF. In nucleotides, the CDR3 is TGTGCCAGCAGCTTAAAAGGGTCGGCTGAAGCTTTCTTT.

This clonotype was detected a few times. The genes are TRBV23-1 and TRBJ2-3; no reliable D call. TRBV23-1 is flagged as an ORF with uncertain function. Trimming shortened V by 0 bases and J by 6 bases, and 4 bases separated the two germline ends. The CDR3 length is 12 residues. The chain's CDR3 is CASSQSGDTQYF. As DNA, the CDR3 is TGCGCCAGCAGTCAATCTGGCGATACGCAGTATTTT.

The chain has TRBV27 and TRBJ1-5; D unclear. V dropped 6 bases and J dropped 3 bases, with 9 bases sitting between them. CDR1 MNHEY and CDR2 SMNVEV come from the germline V gene (reference sequence). The CDR3 is 13 residues long. The CDR3 nucleotides read TGTGCCAGCAGCTCCAGCCTCAATCAGCCCCAGCATTTT. It specifies CASSSSLNQPQHF.

The CDR3, as DNA: TGCGCCAGCAGGTCCGAAAGGGGATCTTCACCCCTCCACTTT. Protein sequence: CASRSERGSSPLHF. J is TRBJ1-6 and V is TRBV5-1; tentatively, D is TRBD1 (5 bases). The V end lost 5 bases, the J end lost 9 bases, and 15 bases lay between the germline ends. CDR3 length equals 14 residues. Germline CDR1 reads SGHRS; CDR2 reads YFSETQ.

The chain recombines TRBV29-1 with TRBJ2-1; 11 bases are a match to TRBD2. The CDR3 contains 12 residues. The germline CDR1 and CDR2 sequences are SQVTM and ANQGSEA. V dropped 6 bases and J dropped 10; count of bases not matched to a gene: 5. Here the CDR3 DNA reads TGCAGCGTCTGGGGACTAGCGGAAGAGCAGTTCTTC. Its protein is CSVWGLAEEQFF.

The chain is built from TRBV2 and TRBJ2-5; D possibly matches TRBD1 or TRBD2 (5 bases each). CDR3 length equals 12 residues. Trimming stripped 8 bases from V and 9 bases from J, with 16 bases between. Germline loops: CDR1 SNHLY, CDR2 FYNNEI. DNA for the CDR3: TGTGCCAGCGGGACGCGGGTTTGGGCCCAGTACTTC. Protein: CASGTRVWAQYF.

A few counts support this clonotype. The chain links TRBV20-1 to TRBJ1-3; 11 bases are shared with TRBD1. The V gene's germline CDR1 is DFQATT and CDR2 SNEGSKA (reference sequence). This CDR3 comprises 16 residues. V shed 3 bases and J 0 bases; nucleotides not matched to a gene: 4. The CDR3 bases are TGCAGTGCTAGTCGGGGGACAGGGGGCTCTGGAAACACCATATATTTT. Protein: CSASRGTGGSGNTIYF.

The gene calls are TRBV29-1 and TRBJ2-1; 7 bases line up with TRBD2. CDR3 length: 15 amino acids. V shed 1 base, J shed 6 bases, and the junction held 9 bases outside the gene matches. Germline loops: CDR1 SQVTM, CDR2 ANQGSEA. The CDR3 bases are TGCAGCGTTGAAGTCTGGGGCGGGAGAGGCAATGAGCAGTTCTTC. It encodes CSVEVWGGRGNEQFF.

The rearrangement joins TRBV7-8 to TRBJ1-1; 9 positions match TRBD1. With V trimmed by 0 bases and J by 4 bases, 9 bases remained unmatched. CDR3 size: 17 residues. Germline CDR1 and CDR2: SGHVS and FQNEAQ. The CDR3 bases are TGTGCCAGCAGCTTAGCGTCACAGGGGGCGCGAGTCACTGAAGCTTTCTTT. It is translated as CASSLASQGARVTEAFF.

This clonotype was recorded many times. The CDR3 loop reads CASSFRANYGYTF. The CDR3 nucleotides are TGTGCCAGCAGTTTCCGGGCTAACTATGGCTACACCTTC. The chain couples TRBV27 to TRBJ1-2; D uncertain. V was clipped by 3 bases and J by 0 bases, with 5 bases between them. Germline V gene sequence: CDR1 MNHEY, CDR2 SMNVEV (reference sequence). The CDR3 runs 13 residues.

Written as DNA, the CDR3 is TGCAGTGCTAGAGATCTCGGGATGCACAGAGGAAACACCATATATTTT. Its translation: CSARDLGMHRGNTIYF. The genes are TRBV20-1 and TRBJ1-3; D call uncertain. The V gene's germline CDR1 is DFQATT and CDR2 SNEGSKA (reference sequence). The CDR3 runs 16 residues. Trimming left V 0 bases short and J 4 bases short, with 16 bases between.

The chain joins TRBV10-3 to TRBJ2-5, with D perhaps TRBD1 or TRBD2 (5 bases each). The J call may be incorrect, as the DNA end agrees better with TRBJ2-7. CDR1 and CDR2 (germline): ENHRY, SYGVKD. CDR3 length equals 15 residues. CDR3 region: CAISETRDLSYEQYF. The CDR3 region has the DNA TGTGCCATCAGTGAAACTCGGGACCTATCCTACGAGCAGTACTTC.

This chain connects TRBV27 to TRBJ2-2; perhaps TRBD1 as D (6 bases). Germline V gene lookup returns CDR1 MNHEY and CDR2 SMNVEV (reference sequence). Trimming cost V 0 bases and J 6 bases, with 8 bases left between them. The CDR3 has 14 residues. The CDR3 bases are TGTGCCAGCAGTTTATCAGGGGGACCCGGGGAGCTGTTTTTT. Encoded protein: CASSLSGGPGELFF.

The chain carries TRBV7-9 and TRBJ2-5; 8 nucleotides line up with TRBD1. TRBJ2-7 matches the DNA end more closely, so the J call is doubtful. Germline-derived CDR1 and CDR2 are SEHNR and FQNEAQ (reference sequence). The CDR3 has 14 amino acids. CDR3 DNA: TGTGCCAGCAGCCTGGACAGGGCGGGGCACGAGCAGTACTTC. It specifies CASSLDRAGHEQYF.

This clonotype was seen a few times. The chain uses TRBV25-1 and TRBJ2-7; tentatively, D is TRBD2 (6 bases). CDR1 MGHDK and CDR2 SYGVNS come from the germline V gene. V shed 6 bases and J shed 2 bases, with 11 bases lying between them. There are 13 residues in the CDR3. The DNA for the CDR3 is TGTGCCAGCAGCAACGGGAGAACCTACGAGCAGTACTTC. Its translation is CASSNGRTYEQYF.